One sample yielded the 22 T cell receptor beta chains listed below, sequenced in a study of blood T cell repertoires in COVID-19 (TCRdb year 2020). Library preparation was by the immunoSEQ multiplex PCR assay. Entries here come from immuneACCESS through TCRdb and include only in-frame sequences with V and J called. Some clones fail to appear in such tables; in the studies checked, an unresolved V gene covers under half of the shortfall, and the cause of the remainder is unknown. The sample data list 110,000 to 150,000 clones, and roughly 90% of these were observed just once. Jointly, the top ten make up about 4.5% of the sample. The sample comprised PBMCs or T cells enriched from blood (not recorded which). These receptors were obtained from a man between 45 and 60 years old who had recovered from COVID-19.

This clone occurred a few times. This chain connects TRBV9 to TRBJ2-3, with TRBD2 matching 7 bases. CDR1 is SGDLS, CDR2 YYNGEE, per germline. Trimming removed 4 bases from V and 3 bases from J; junction bases left unmatched: 11. The CDR3 spans 16 residues. CDR3 nucleotide sequence: TGTGCCAGCAGCCTGACCGGACTAGGTTGGACAGATACGCAGTATTTT. This sequence encodes CASSLTGLGWTDTQYF.

This sequence joins TRBV7-3 and TRBJ2-6; D unclear. Trimming took off 4 bases at V and 0 bases at J, with 4 bases between the two ends. The length of the CDR3 is 14 residues. Germline CDR1 and CDR2: SGHTA and FQGTGA. The DNA for the CDR3 is TGTGCCAGCAGCTCGTTCTCTGGGGCCAACGTCCTGACTTTC. Its translation is CASSSFSGANVLTF.

This chain uses TRBV27 with TRBJ2-1, with a weak D call TRBD2 (6 bases). Germline lookup yields CDR1 MNHEY and CDR2 SMNVEV (reference sequence). The germline V and J ends were trimmed by 3 bases and 7 bases, with 16 bases remaining between them. CDR3 length: 15 residues. The CDR3 loop is CASSLRTGAVNEQFF. Here the CDR3 DNA reads TGTGCCAGCAGTTTGAGAACGGGAGCCGTTAATGAGCAGTTCTTC.

The CDR3 here is CASSPTPGQGGSQPQHF. The CDR3 nucleotides read TGTGCCAGCTCACCGACACCCGGACAGGGGGGCAGTCAGCCCCAGCATTTT. V is TRBV18 and J is TRBJ1-5; TRBD1 aligns across 10 bases. Trimming removed 3 bases from V and 6 bases from J; junction bases left unmatched: 11. CDR1 and CDR2 from the germline V gene are KGHSH and LQKENI. The CDR3 has 17 residues.

This clone was found once. The chain has TRBV5-1 and TRBJ1-5; D gene ambiguous. Per germline, CDR1 SGHRS and CDR2 YFSETQ. The V gene lost 0 bases and the J gene lost 4 bases, with 11 bases spanning the gap. The CDR3 totals 15 residues. The CDR3 DNA follows: TGCGCCAGCAGCTTGGCCCTGGGAGGGAATCAGCCCCAGCATTTT. This codes for CASSLALGGNQPQHF.

CDR3 in DNA: TGTGCCAGCAGCCAAGATTGGCAGGGGAATTGGGGCTACACCTTC. Protein sequence: CASSQDWQGNWGYTF. The rearrangement joins TRBV4-2 to TRBJ1-2, with D maybe TRBD1 (6 bases). From germline, CDR1 is LGHNA and CDR2 YNFKEQ. The CDR3 runs 15 residues. V was shortened by 0 bases and J by 8 bases, with 16 bases between the two germline ends.

This sequence joins TRBV5-4 and TRBJ2-1; D perhaps matches TRBD1 (5 bases). CDR1 SGHNT and CDR2 YYREEE come from the germline V gene (reference sequence). V was clipped by 4 bases and J by 8 bases, with 19 bases between them. This CDR3 has 15 amino acids. The CDR3 DNA sequence: TGTGCCAGCAGCCCAGCAGGGATTTATGTGCATGAGCAGTTCTTC. It yields the protein CASSPAGIYVHEQFF.

J is TRBJ1-3 and V is TRBV19; D is uncertain. Germline CDR1 LNHDA, CDR2 SQIVND (reference sequence). The V and J ends lost 7 bases and 1 base respectively, with 17 bases between them. The CDR3 has 16 amino acids. The CDR3 bases are TGTGCCAGTACCCCAGGTGGGTTTTCGTCTGGAAACACCATATATTTT. Translation: CASTPGGFSSGNTIYF.

The rearrangement uses TRBV18 and TRBJ1-2, with TRBD1 matching over 8 bases. The V gene end was trimmed by 6 bases and the J gene end by 8 bases; junction bases not matched to a gene: 11. The CDR3 consists of 14 residues. Germline CDR1 and CDR2: KGHSH and LQKENI. CDR3 residues: CASSLRQGMEGYTF. CDR3 sequence (DNA): TGTGCCAGCTCGCTGCGACAGGGGATGGAAGGCTACACCTTC.

This chain links TRBV19 with TRBJ2-1, with TRBD2 as a possible D gene (6 bases). This CDR3 comprises 17 residues. Looked up from germline, CDR1 is LNHDA and CDR2 is SQIVND (reference sequence). The V gene lost 6 bases and the J gene lost 7 bases, with 25 bases spanning the gap. As DNA, the CDR3 is TGTGCCAGTAGGGGTGACCGGGACTGGGGCCGGTCAAATGAGCAGTTCTTC. Translated: CASRGDRDWGRSNEQFF.

This sequence joins TRBV2 and TRBJ1-1, with D unresolved. Germline V CDR1 and CDR2: SNHLY, FYNNEI. The CDR3 is made up of 13 amino acids. V was pared by 6 bases and J by 0 bases, with 8 bases between. The CDR3 DNA reads TGTGCCAGCAGCGACGGGATGAACACTGAAGCTTTCTTT. Protein product: CASSDGMNTEAFF.

In this sample, this clone turned up a few times. The V and J genes are TRBV5-1 and TRBJ1-1, with D tentatively TRBD1 (5 bases). This CDR3 contains 15 residues. V lost 0 bases to trimming and J lost 5 bases, with 14 bases between them. The V gene's germline CDR1 is SGHRS and CDR2 YFSETQ. DNA for the CDR3: TGCGCCAGCAGCTTGGCACAAACGCAGGGAACTGAAGCTTTCTTT. It encodes CASSLAQTQGTEAFF.

V and J are TRBV12-2 and TRBJ2-7; the D segment call TRBD1 is taken from the table without a DNA check. TRBV12-2 is a pseudogene segment. The CDR3 consists of 15 residues. The CDR3 region is CASRCLGETHYEQYF. CDR3 DNA: TGTGCAAGTCGCTGCTTAGGGGAAACCCACTACGAGCAGTACTTC.

The V and J genes are TRBV27 and TRBJ1-2; TRBD1 is a possible D gene (5 bases). Deletions cut 1 base from V and 2 bases from J, with 11 bases between. The CDR3 has 15 amino acids. Germline values: CDR1 MNHEY, CDR2 SMNVEV (reference sequence). The DNA for the CDR3 is TGTGCCAGCAGTTTATATCCAGGGCCAAACTATGGCTACACCTTC. Amino acids: CASSLYPGPNYGYTF.

CDR3 in amino acids: CASSYSGTVNQPQHF. The DNA for the CDR3 is TGTGCCAGCAGTTACTCCGGGACAGTGAATCAGCCCCAGCATTTT. V and J are TRBV6-2 or TRBV6-3 and TRBJ1-5; 7 bases are shared with TRBD1. CDR1 and CDR2 from the germline V gene are MNHEY and SVGEGT. V shed 0 bases, J shed 4 bases, and the junction held 3 bases outside the gene matches. This CDR3 comprises 15 residues.

This clone was picked up a small number of times. V usage is TRBV2 and J usage is TRBJ2-6, with D tentatively TRBD1 (5 bases). Germline lookup yields CDR1 SNHLY and CDR2 FYNNEI. This CDR3 spans 15 amino acids. The ends were cut back, 5 bases at V and 0 bases at J, with 8 bases in the middle. CDR3 nucleotides: TGTGCCAGCAGTTACAGGTCCTCTGGGGCCAACGTCCTGACTTTC. Its translation is CASSYRSSGANVLTF.

The genes are TRBV27 and TRBJ2-5; TRBD1 matches 10 bases. Germline loops: CDR1 MNHEY, CDR2 SMNVEV (reference sequence). The CDR3 extends over 15 amino acids. Trimming removed 4 bases from V and 3 bases from J; junction bases left unmatched: 5. This CDR3 reads CASSSRDRGEETQYF. DNA for the CDR3: TGTGCCAGCAGTTCACGGGACAGGGGCGAAGAGACCCAGTACTTC.

The CDR3 nucleotides read TGTGCCAGCAGCTTACCGACAGGGAGGTATGAAAAACTGTTTTTT. Its protein is CASSLPTGRYEKLFF. The chain uses TRBV7-2 and TRBJ1-4, with 7 bases that match TRBD1. In germline, CDR1 is SGHTA, CDR2 FQGNSA. J was trimmed by 6 bases and V by 2 bases; bases with no gene match: 6. CDR3 length equals 15 residues.

This chain connects TRBV5-1 to TRBJ1-6, with TRBD1 as a possible D gene (6 bases). This CDR3 contains 17 residues. Trimming cost V 4 bases and J 0 bases, with 14 bases left between them. CDR1 is SGHRS and CDR2 is YFSETQ in the germline V gene. This chain's CDR3 is CASSPQQGDSYNSPLHF. In DNA form, the CDR3 reads TGCGCCAGCAGCCCACAACAGGGCGACTCCTATAATTCACCCCTCCACTTT.

This chain joins TRBV11-3 and TRBJ2-5; D is perhaps TRBD2 (6 bases). CDR3 length equals 18 residues. Germline lookup yields CDR1 SGHNT and CDR2 YENEEA. V was shortened by 0 bases and J by 2 bases, with 19 bases between the two germline ends. The CDR3 protein is CASSLDTLGGVPQETQYF. The CDR3 DNA follows: TGTGCCAGCAGCTTAGATACCCTCGGCGGGGTCCCTCAAGAGACCCAGTACTTC.

This chain uses TRBV20-1 with TRBJ1-2, with TRBD1 identical over 9 bases. The V segment lost 3 bases and the J segment 8 bases; nucleotides outside the gene matches: 19. The germline gives CDR1 DFQATT, CDR2 SNEGSKA (reference sequence). CDR3 length: 17 residues. CDR3 coding DNA: TGCAGTGCTAGTACTATAACCCGGGACAGGGCAAACGGGGGCTACACCTTC. Translation gives CSASTITRDRANGGYTF.

The rearrangement uses TRBV18 and TRBJ1-2; D not resolved. CDR1 KGHSH and CDR2 LQKENI come from the germline V gene. This CDR3 spans 15 amino acids. The V and J ends lost 8 bases and 2 bases respectively, with 18 bases between them. The CDR3 nucleotides read TGTGCCAGCCGCCCATACACGACTTCAAACTATGGCTACACCTTC. As protein: CASRPYTTSNYGYTF.